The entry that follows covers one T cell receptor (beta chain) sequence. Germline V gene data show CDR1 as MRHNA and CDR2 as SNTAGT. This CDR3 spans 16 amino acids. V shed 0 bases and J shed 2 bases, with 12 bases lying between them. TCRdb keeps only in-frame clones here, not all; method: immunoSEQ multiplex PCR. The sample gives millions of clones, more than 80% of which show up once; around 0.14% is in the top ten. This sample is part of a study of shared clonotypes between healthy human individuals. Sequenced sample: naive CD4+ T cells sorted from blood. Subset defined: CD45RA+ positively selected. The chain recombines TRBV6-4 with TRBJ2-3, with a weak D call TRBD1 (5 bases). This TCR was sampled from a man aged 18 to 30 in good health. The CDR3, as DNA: TGTGCCAGCAGTGACTCATACAGGAAGGCCACAGATACGCAGTATTTT. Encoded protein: CASSDSYRKATDTQYF.